This T cell receptor (beta chain) was retrieved from a study of blood T cells in healthy people across ages. Then a second PCR, running about 7 to 11 cycles, was carried out with a sample-barcoded 5' primer and a J-beta primer mix. TCRdb reanalysed the 5' RACE reads using MiXCR and keeps one entry per CDR3 protein. Among around 990,000 distinct CDR3 sequences listed, 20% to 25% were seen once. CDR3 length: 15 residues. CDR1 MNHEY and CDR2 SMNVEV come from the germline V gene (reference sequence). This sample was also put to use in a study of T cells of mothers and their children. That publication notes: Using roughly 1.5 ug per 15 ul, all extracted RNA underwent cDNA synthesis. The second PCR's M1S primer added sample barcodes and 2-4 random nucleotides. The yield was over 8.5 million TCR beta CDR3 reads from each mother and a few million from each child. Related mother-child pairs shared marginally more repertoire than unrelated pairs, though not significantly.

The sequenced sample consisted of blood. The receptor was isolated from a girl aged 2 to 10 in good health. The V call is TRBV27, the J call TRBJ2-5, with 7 bases identical to TRBD2. The J call may be incorrect, as the DNA end agrees better with TRBJ2-7. DNA for the CDR3: TGTGCCAGCAGTTTACTCGGGACTACCCTCTACGAGCAGTACTTC. This gives the protein CASSLLGTTLYEQYF.